This T cell receptor beta chain originates from a study of cytomegalovirus exposure and HLA in healthy donors. PCR involved 60 Vbeta and 13 Jbeta primers. Data came from immunoSEQ multiplex PCR; TCRdb stores just in-frame clones and leaves some out. The sample records some 190,000 clones, 60% to 85% being singletons. Trimming took 6 bases from V and 5 from J, leaving 13 bases between them. Germline CDR1 MNHEY, CDR2 SMNVEV (reference sequence). This CDR3 spans 13 amino acids. Sequencing used PBMCs. The chain combines TRBV27 with TRBJ1-1; possible D gene TRBD1, 6 bases. The clonotype comes from a woman in her late teens or twenties in good health and CMV-seronegative. This CDR3 reads CASRYTGMTEAFF. For the CDR3, the DNA is TGTGCCAGCAGGTACACAGGGATGACTGAAGCTTTCTTT.